This T cell receptor beta chain came from a study of neurological immune-mediated disorders. This clonotype came up a few times. Its antigen is as yet unknown. TCRdb called the 5' RACE reads again in MiXCR, with one record for every CDR3 protein. The repertoire holds tens of thousands of distinct CDR3 sequences, with under 5% as singletons. CDR3 size: 12 residues. V shed 5 bases and J shed 5 bases, with 9 bases lying between them. Per germline, CDR1 MNHNY and CDR2 SVGAGI (reference sequence). Study-level results: The greatest degree of TCR clonal expansion was observed in HTLV-1-associated myelopathy, with the lowest in multiple sclerosis, below that of healthy controls.

This sequence was found in a young man with multiple sclerosis. This chain links TRBV6-6 with TRBJ1-1; D perhaps matches TRBD1 (5 bases). The sample taken for sequencing was PBMCs. Here the CDR3 reads CASSPDKTEAFF. The CDR3 nucleotides are TGTGCCAGCAGTCCGGACAAAACTGAAGCTTTCTTT.